This T cell receptor (beta chain) was sequenced for a study of lymphopenia after photon versus proton radiotherapy. Study-wide points: Under photons, naive T cells and diversity fell while effector/memory populations rose. After lymphocyte nadir, photon-treated repertoires showed oligoclonal expansion, especially CD8+ Temra.

Some clones are missing from TCRdb's copy, which holds only in-frame ones; the method was immunoSEQ multiplex PCR. Among 25,000 to 30,000 clones listed, around 80% were seen once. V was cut by 4 bases and J by 6 bases, with 16 bases left in between. CDR1 and CDR2 from the germline V gene are SGHAT and FQNNGV. The CDR3 spans 15 residues. Comment on this clone: Its antigen remains unidentified.

The source material was peripheral blood, sampled from a patient treated with photon-based radiotherapy. This rearrangement joins TRBV11-2 to TRBJ2-1, with D possibly TRBD1 on 6 matching bases. This clonotype was sampled from a man between 50 and 59 years old with gastric cancer. The CDR3 sequence is CASSSTRGSGNEQFF. CDR3 DNA: TGTGCCAGCAGCTCGACCAGGGGCTCGGGCAATGAGCAGTTCTTC.